One sample yielded the 2 T cell receptor beta chains listed below, sequenced in a study of CD8 T cells in ankylosing spondylitis. Findings and limits, study-wide: Apparently characteristic of ankylosing spondylitis blood was a TCR beta motif (about 8 highly homologous variants).

Each CDR3 protein gets one entry after TCRdb re-called the 5' RACE reads with MiXCR. The sample shows around 490,000 distinct CDR3 sequences, less than 6% of them seen only once. These receptors are not linked to any known antigen. The material sequenced was blood, either unsorted or a sorted T cell fraction (not recorded which). The receptors originated from a male donor with ankylosing spondylitis.

The chain joins TRBV7-3 to TRBJ2-3; no definite D call. V was trimmed by 1 base and J by 5 bases, leaving 13 bases between them. The CDR3 length is 15 residues. Germline V gene sequence: CDR1 SGHTA, CDR2 FQGTGA. The CDR3 is CASSLKVAGRDTQYF. The CDR3 coding sequence is TGTGCCAGCAGCTTAAAGGTTGCCGGCAGAGATACGCAGTATTTT.

This clonotype has a handful of counts. The junction and the germline gene differ at one end; a read error may be behind it. The J gene is TRBJ1-1, the V gene TRBV20-1; D might be TRBD1 (6 bases). The V gene's germline CDR1 is DFQATT and CDR2 SNEGSKA (reference sequence). CDR3 length equals 12 residues. The CDR3 DNA reads TGCAGTGTTAGACGGGGGCGGACTGAAGCTTTCTTT. It codes for CSVRRGRTEAFF.